These 21 T cell receptor beta chains came from one sample sequenced in a study of early T cells in non-severe SARS-CoV-2 infection. TCRdb reprocessed the 5' RACE reads with MiXCR, giving one entry per CDR3 protein. The top ten hold 6% to 7.5% of the sample, which has about 97,000 distinct CDR3 sequences, around 13% seen once. Sequenced sample: whole blood. The source of these receptors is an adult who was a healthcare worker with PCR-confirmed SARS-CoV-2 infection or an uninfected control (not recorded which).

This chain connects TRBV24-1 to TRBJ2-1; D is unclear. This CDR3 spans 9 amino acids. V dropped 9 bases and J dropped 10 bases, with 6 bases sitting between them. Germline loops: CDR1 KGHDR, CDR2 SFDVKD. CDR3 amino acids: CATPLEQFF. CDR3 bases: TGTGCCACCCCATTGGAGCAGTTCTTC.

This clonotype showed up just a few times. V and J are TRBV6-6 and TRBJ2-7; 8 nucleotides agree with TRBD2. Germline V gene lookup returns CDR1 MNHNY and CDR2 SVGAGI (reference sequence). CDR3 length equals 14 residues. Unmatched junction bases numbered 6, after V lost 7 bases and J lost 1 base. CDR3 in amino acids: CASTRGRPSYEQYF. The CDR3 DNA reads TGTGCCAGCACCCGCGGGAGGCCATCCTACGAGCAGTACTTC.

This clonotype was detected only a few times. The chain recombines TRBV28 with TRBJ2-7, with 10 bases aligning to TRBD2. CDR1 is MDHEN and CDR2 is SYDVKM in the germline V gene. CDR3 length: 13 residues. The V gene end was trimmed by 8 bases and the J gene end by 0 bases; junction bases not matched to a gene: 1. CDR3 in amino acids: CASGLAASYEQYF. The CDR3 nucleotides read TGTGCCAGCGGACTAGCGGCCTCCTACGAGCAGTACTTC.

This clonotype was detected ten times or more. The chain recombines TRBV10-1 with TRBJ1-1; D perhaps matches TRBD1 (6 bases). Germline CDR1 and CDR2: WNHNN and SYGVQD (reference sequence). This CDR3 region has 17 residues. Between the trimmed V and J ends, which lost 2 bases and 7 bases, there was a span of 23 bases. CDR3 protein: CASSEETDRPRGGEAFF. In DNA, the CDR3 is TGCGCCAGCAGTGAGGAAACGGACAGACCTAGAGGGGGTGAAGCTTTCTTT.

This clonotype appeared many times. The chain has TRBV7-2 and TRBJ1-1, with D unresolved. The CDR3 length is 11 residues. V was shortened by 2 bases and J by 10 bases, with 8 bases between the two germline ends. Germline values: CDR1 SGHTA, CDR2 FQGNSA. CDR3 amino acids: CASSLSGRAFF. CDR3 nucleotide sequence: TGTGCCAGCAGCTTATCCGGGCGAGCTTTCTTT. The full variable domain, its missing parts supplied by reference TRBV7-2 and TRBJ1-1, is GAGVSQSPSNKVTEKGKDVELRCDPISGHTALYWYRQSLGQGLEFLIYFQGNSAPDKSGLPSDRFSAERTGGSVSTLTIQRTQQEDSAVYLCASSLSGRAFFGQGTRLTVV.

The genes are TRBV28 and TRBJ2-7, with D unresolved. Germline assignment: CDR1 MDHEN and CDR2 SYDVKM. The CDR3 covers 9 residues. V shed 11 bases and J shed 2 bases, with 4 bases lying between them. The CDR3 DNA follows: TGTGCCTCCACCTACGAGCAGTACTTC. It translates to CASTYEQYF. Complete variable domain (other parts from reference TRBV28 and TRBJ2-7): DVKVTQSSRYLVKRTGEKVFLECVQDMDHENMFWYRQDPGLGLRLIYFSYDVKMKEKGDIPEGYSVSREKKERFSLILESASTNQTSMYLCASTYEQYFGPGTRLTVT.

This clonotype came up many times. This sequence joins TRBV6-1 and TRBJ2-7, with D uncertain. V lost 6 bases to trimming and J lost 2 bases, with 14 bases between them. This CDR3 is built from 14 residues. Germline lookup yields CDR1 MNHNS and CDR2 SASEGT. The CDR3 spells CASRPSNGPYEQYF. CDR3 DNA: TGTGCCAGCAGACCCAGCAACGGACCCTACGAGCAGTACTTC.

The chain recombines TRBV20-1 with TRBJ1-1, with D tentatively TRBD1 (6 bases). In germline, CDR1 is DFQATT, CDR2 SNEGSKA (reference sequence). The CDR3 extends over 15 amino acids. V was pared by 1 base and J by 0 bases, with 12 bases between. Here the CDR3 reads CSARGGGQMNTEAFF. CDR3 sequence (DNA): TGCAGTGCTAGAGGGGGGGGCCAGATGAACACTGAAGCTTTCTTT.

A word on this clonotype: A read error is possible here, since a much larger clone lies one base away. The rearrangement links TRBV20-1 to TRBJ2-2; possibly TRBD2 for D (5 bases). Per the germline V gene, CDR1 is DFQATT and CDR2 is SNEGSKA (reference sequence). The CDR3 runs to 14 residues. V was trimmed by 1 base and J by 7 bases, leaving 13 bases between them. The CDR3 here is CSARAGILGGELFF. The CDR3 DNA follows: TGCAGTGCTAGAGCGGGGATCCTGGGCGGGGAGCTGTTTTTT.

The rearrangement uses TRBV20-1 and TRBJ2-5; no definite D call. V was trimmed by 2 bases and J by 2 bases, leaving 6 bases between them. Per germline, CDR1 DFQATT and CDR2 SNEGSKA (reference sequence). This CDR3 has 12 residues. CDR3: CSARQGQETQYF. The CDR3 DNA is TGCAGTGCTAGACAAGGACAAGAGACCCAGTACTTC.

The chain links TRBV7-9 to TRBJ2-2; 9 bases match TRBD2. Losses at the gene ends were 1 base for V and 1 base for J; bases not matched to a gene: 4. The V gene's germline CDR1 is SEHNR and CDR2 FQNEAQ (reference sequence). The CDR3 loop spans 17 amino acids. This chain's CDR3 is CASSLGWTSENTGELFF. The CDR3, as DNA: TGTGCCAGCAGCTTAGGGTGGACTAGCGAGAACACCGGGGAGCTGTTTTTT.

CDR3 nucleotide sequence: TGTGCCAGCAGTGACTCGGAGGGCTCTGGGCAGTTCTTC. The encoded protein is CASSDSEGSGQFF. The chain has TRBV6-4 and TRBJ2-1; tentatively, D is TRBD2 (6 bases). The CDR3 totals 13 residues. The V and J ends lost 0 bases and 12 bases respectively, with 12 bases between them. From germline, CDR1 is MRHNA and CDR2 SNTAGT.

In regard to this clonotype: This may come from a read error, since a much larger clone is one base off. DNA of the CDR3: TGTGCCAGCAGATACCCGTCCATCGAGCAGTACTTC. Encoded protein: CASRYPSIEQYF. The rearrangement uses TRBV6-2 or TRBV6-3 and TRBJ2-7; D is undetermined. Per germline, CDR1 MNHEY and CDR2 SVGEGT. Trimming stripped 6 bases from V and 6 bases from J, with 12 bases between. This CDR3 contains 12 residues.

This clonotype occurred many times. The chain couples TRBV6-5 to TRBJ2-2; D unclear. V was pared by 1 base and J by 2 bases, with 5 bases between. The germline gives CDR1 MNHEY, CDR2 SVGAGI. The CDR3 runs 14 residues. CDR3 loop: CASSYYYNTGELFF. CDR3 sequence (DNA): TGTGCCAGCAGTTACTACTACAACACCGGGGAGCTGTTTTTT.

In its sample, this clonotype was seen a few times. J is TRBJ1-5 and V is TRBV4-3; unclear D gene. CDR1 is LGHNA and CDR2 is YSLEER in the germline V gene. V was shortened by 1 base and J by 3 bases, with 10 bases between the two germline ends. This CDR3 comprises 15 residues. The DNA of the CDR3 is TGCGCCAGCAGCCAAGCGGCAGGCCTCAATCAGCCCCAGCATTTT. This sequence encodes CASSQAAGLNQPQHF.

The chain couples TRBV27 to TRBJ2-7; D unresolved. Germline loops: CDR1 MNHEY, CDR2 SMNVEV (reference sequence). Trimming cost V 5 bases and J 5 bases, with 13 bases left between them. The CDR3 extends over 13 amino acids. The CDR3 is CASSRAGWDEQYF. DNA of the CDR3: TGTGCCAGCAGTCGTGCAGGTTGGGACGAGCAGTACTTC.

This clonotype was picked up many times. The rearrangement joins TRBV12-3 or TRBV12-4 to TRBJ2-7, with 11 positions matching TRBD1. After removal of 6 bases from V and 10 bases from J, the junction contained 8 bases not matched to a gene. The CDR3 covers 13 residues. CDR3 region: CASSPGQGVVQYF. The CDR3 DNA is TGTGCCAGCAGCCCGGGACAGGGGGTAGTTCAGTACTTC.

This clonotype was detected ten times or more. V and J are TRBV29-1 and TRBJ2-3; D remains ambiguous. From germline, CDR1 is SQVTM and CDR2 ANQGSEA. The CDR3 is 13 residues long. V shed 5 bases and J shed 5 bases, with 14 bases lying between them. The CDR3 sequence: CSVKRPQEDTQYF. DNA for the CDR3: TGCAGCGTTAAGAGACCTCAGGAAGATACGCAGTATTTT.

The chain has TRBV11-2 and TRBJ1-3; D remains unclear. V was shortened by 6 bases and J by 4 bases, with 25 bases between the two germline ends. This CDR3 is built from 18 residues. Per the germline V gene, CDR1 is SGHAT and CDR2 is FQNNGV. The CDR3 sequence is CASRSFDLTGIHGNTIYF. In DNA, the CDR3 is TGTGCCAGCAGAAGCTTTGACCTCACGGGCATCCACGGAAACACCATATATTTT. The variable domain in full, with the rest retrieved from reference TRBV11-2 and TRBJ1-3, is EAGVAQSPRYKIIEKRQSVAFWCNPISGHATLYWYQQILGQGPKLLIQFQNNGVVDDSQLPKDRFSAERLKGVDSTLKIQPAKLEDSAVYLCASRSFDLTGIHGNTIYFGEGSWLTVV.

Ten or more counts support this clonotype. The chain employs TRBV20-1 and TRBJ2-2; possibly TRBD1 for D (6 bases). V shed 6 bases and J shed 6 bases, with 11 bases lying between them. This CDR3 contains 12 residues. Germline loops: CDR1 DFQATT, CDR2 SNEGSKA (reference sequence). The CDR3 is CSAEGGPGELFF. The CDR3 region has the DNA TGCAGTGCAGAAGGGGGACCCGGGGAGCTGTTTTTT.

The V and J genes are TRBV6-1 and TRBJ1-2, with D tentatively TRBD1 (6 bases). Germline assignment: CDR1 MNHNS and CDR2 SASEGT. CDR3 length equals 14 residues. The ends were cut back, 11 bases at V and 6 bases at J, with 22 bases in the middle. This CDR3 is CAGGGTGPQDGYTF. In DNA, the CDR3 is TGTGCCGGAGGAGGAACAGGGCCTCAAGATGGCTACACCTTC.